This TCR beta chain was sequenced in a study of cytomegalovirus exposure and HLA in healthy donors. Study-wide results and limits: For presence/absence analyses, sequencing depth was assumed to be roughly uniform across donors.

In regard to this clone: Its matching antigen is unknown.

PCR amplification relied on 60 Vbeta primers (plus 13 Jbeta primers). The assay was immunoSEQ multiplex PCR, and TCRdb's table has in-frame clones only and misses some. The sample includes 120,000 or so clones, approximately 80% of them seen just once. V lost 6 bases, J lost 3 bases, and 9 bases stayed unmatched. Germline loops: CDR1 SGHRS, CDR2 YFSETQ. CDR3 length: 15 residues. This clonotype originated in a man aged 25 to 40 in good health and CMV-seronegative. Sequenced: PBMCs. The rearrangement uses TRBV5-1 and TRBJ2-3, with 8 bases that match TRBD2. CDR3 sequence (DNA): TGCGCCAGCAACCGAGCGGGAGAGAGGACAGATACGCAGTATTTT. This sequence encodes CASNRAGERTDTQYF.